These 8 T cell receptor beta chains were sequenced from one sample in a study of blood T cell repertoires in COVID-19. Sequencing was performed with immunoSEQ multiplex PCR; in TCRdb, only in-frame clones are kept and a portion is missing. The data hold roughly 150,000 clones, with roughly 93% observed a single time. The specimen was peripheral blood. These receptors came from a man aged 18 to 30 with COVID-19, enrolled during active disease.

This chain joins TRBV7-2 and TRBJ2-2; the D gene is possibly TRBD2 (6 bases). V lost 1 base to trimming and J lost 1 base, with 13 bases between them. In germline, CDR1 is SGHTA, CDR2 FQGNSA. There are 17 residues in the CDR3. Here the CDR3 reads CASSLVKGLLNTGELFF. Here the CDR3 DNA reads TGTGCCAGCAGCTTAGTCAAGGGACTTCTGAACACCGGGGAGCTGTTTTTT. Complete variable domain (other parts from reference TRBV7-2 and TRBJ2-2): GAGVSQSPSNKVTEKGKDVELRCDPISGHTALYWYRQSLGQGLEFLIYFQGNSAPDKSGLPSDRFSAERTGGSVSTLTIQRTQQEDSAVYLCASSLVKGLLNTGELFFGEGSRLTVL.

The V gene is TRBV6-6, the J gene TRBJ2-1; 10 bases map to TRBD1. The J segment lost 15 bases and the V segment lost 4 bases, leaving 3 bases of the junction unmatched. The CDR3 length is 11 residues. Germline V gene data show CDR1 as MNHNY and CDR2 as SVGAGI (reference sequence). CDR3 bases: TGTGCCAGCAGTTCGACAGGGGGCGGGTTCTTC. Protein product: CASSSTGGGFF.

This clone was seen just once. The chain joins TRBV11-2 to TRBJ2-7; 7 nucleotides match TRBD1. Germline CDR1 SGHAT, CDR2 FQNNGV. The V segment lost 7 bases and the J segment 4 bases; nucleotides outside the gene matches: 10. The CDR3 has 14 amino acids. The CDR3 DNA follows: TGTGCCAGCACCGAGACAGGGTTTCGTTACGAGCAGTACTTC. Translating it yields CASTETGFRYEQYF.

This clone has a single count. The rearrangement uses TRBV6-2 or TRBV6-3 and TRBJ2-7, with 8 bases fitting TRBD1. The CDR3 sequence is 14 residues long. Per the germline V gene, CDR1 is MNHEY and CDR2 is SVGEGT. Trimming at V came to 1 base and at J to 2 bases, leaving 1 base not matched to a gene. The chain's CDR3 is CASSYLDRAYEQYF. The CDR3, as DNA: TGTGCCAGCAGTTACTTGGACAGGGCCTACGAGCAGTACTTC.

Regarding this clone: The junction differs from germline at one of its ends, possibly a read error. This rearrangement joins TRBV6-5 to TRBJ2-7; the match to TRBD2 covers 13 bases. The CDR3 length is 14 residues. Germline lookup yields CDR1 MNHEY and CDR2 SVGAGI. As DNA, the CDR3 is TGTGCCAGCAAACGGACAGGACTAGCGGGAGTAATGGACTTC. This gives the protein CASKRTGLAGVMDF.

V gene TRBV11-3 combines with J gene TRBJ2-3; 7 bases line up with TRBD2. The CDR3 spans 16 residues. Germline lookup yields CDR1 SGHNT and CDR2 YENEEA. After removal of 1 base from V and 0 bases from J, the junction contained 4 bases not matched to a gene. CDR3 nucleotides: TGTGCCAGCAGCTTAGGCTGGCGGGAGAGCACAGATACGCAGTATTTT. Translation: CASSLGWRESTDTQYF.

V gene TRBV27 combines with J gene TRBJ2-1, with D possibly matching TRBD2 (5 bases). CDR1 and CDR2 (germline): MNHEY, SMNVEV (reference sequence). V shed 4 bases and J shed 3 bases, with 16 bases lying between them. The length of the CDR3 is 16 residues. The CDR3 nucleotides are TGTGCCAGCAGTTCGCTAGAAGGACGGGGCTACAATGAGCAGTTCTTC. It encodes CASSSLEGRGYNEQFF.

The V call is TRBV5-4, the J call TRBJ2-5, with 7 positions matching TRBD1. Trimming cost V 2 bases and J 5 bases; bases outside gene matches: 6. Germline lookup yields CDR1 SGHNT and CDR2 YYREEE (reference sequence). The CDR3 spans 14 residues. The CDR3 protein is CASSLETGLETQYF. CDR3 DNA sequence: TGTGCCAGCAGCTTAGAGACAGGGCTGGAGACCCAGTACTTC.